This TCR beta chain was obtained from a study of control samples from healthy donors and cancer patients. This CDR3 has 14 amino acids. Germline V lookup: CDR1 KGHSH, CDR2 LQKENI. V gave up 4 bases and J gave up 0 bases; unmatched junction bases: 1. Using immunoSEQ multiplex PCR, the repertoire was profiled, and TCRdb retains in-frame clones only, with some absent. The sample holds 150,000 to 200,000 clones; about 90% are singletons and the top ten take over 1.1%. The TCR was taken from a woman between 45 and 60 years old in good health. The J gene is TRBJ1-1, the V gene TRBV18, with 8 nucleotides matching TRBD1. The source material was blood. This CDR3 is CASSRDRLNTEAFF. CDR3 nucleotides: TGTGCCAGCTCACGGGACAGGTTGAACACTGAAGCTTTCTTT.